The T cell receptor (beta chain) under discussion was sequenced for a study of cytomegalovirus exposure and HLA in healthy donors. V was clipped by 4 bases and J by 3 bases; unmatched bases: 8. The germline V gene has CDR1 MNHNS and CDR2 SASEGT. CDR3 length: 15 residues. The primer mix had 60 Vbeta and 13 Jbeta primers. The repertoire was sequenced with immunoSEQ multiplex PCR; TCRdb's copy has only in-frame clones and lacks some. The profile covers 100,000 or so clones, with approximately 80% appearing a single time and about 5% taken by the ten largest. The sequenced sample was PBMCs. This receptor was identified in a woman between 35 and 50 years old in good health and CMV-seronegative. J is TRBJ1-1 and V is TRBV6-1; 7 bases match TRBD1. CDR3 DNA: TGTGCCAGCAGTGTCATAGGGACAGCCGACACTGAAGCTTTCTTT. It translates to CASSVIGTADTEAFF.